This TCR beta chain was documented in a study of vaccination effects on CD4 cells after COVID-19. With respect to this clone: Its target is unknown.

Repertoires were generated with immunoSEQ multiplex PCR, while TCRdb's copy carries only in-frame clones and drops some. The sample includes almost 30,000 clones, roughly 68% of them seen just once. This CDR3 has 15 residues. In germline, CDR1 is SGHRS, CDR2 YFSETQ. V was pared by 3 bases and J by 0 bases, with 1 base of the junction left unmatched. With the ViraFEST assay, the study expanded antigen-specific CD4+ T cells using viral peptide pools, then sequenced them. After roughly eleven days in culture, the CD4+ T cells were isolated. Participants were vaccinated with two doses of either the BNT162b2 or mRNA-1273 vaccine. Days 3 and 7 saw half the medium replaced with IL-2 medium.

This specimen was CD4+ T cells from PBMCs cultured with HCoV-OC43 spike peptides, taken after COVID-19 vaccination. Specified subset: HCoV-OC43 spike overlapping peptide pool stimulation. The V call is TRBV5-1, the J call TRBJ2-2; the match to TRBD1 covers 8 bases. The TCR comes from a human donor who received a COVID-19 vaccine. The CDR3 protein is CASSSGGANTGELFF. CDR3 sequence (DNA): TGCGCCAGCAGCTCAGGGGGCGCGAACACCGGGGAGCTGTTTTTT.